This T cell receptor (beta chain) was documented in a study of STAT5B mutations in CD4+ large granular lymphocyte leukemia. General study findings and limits: No patients shared main leukemic clonotypes, though less than 30% appeared at low frequency elsewhere. Top patient clones used TRBV06 genes more often: 8/27 versus 2/35 in controls.

V lost 6 bases and J 1 base, leaving 10 bases between the germline ends. Per germline, CDR1 MNHNS and CDR2 SASEGT. The CDR3 extends over 14 amino acids. As for this clone: Its antigen remains unknown.

This was a survey-level run. Sequencing used immunoSEQ multiplex PCR; TCRdb keeps in-frame clones, though not all of them. The table includes about 40,000 clones, roughly four fifths detected once. This sequence originates from a human donor in good health. The V call is TRBV6-1, the J call TRBJ1-5; D remains unclear. Material for sequencing was CD4+ T cells from blood buffy coats. In DNA, the CDR3 is TGTGCCAGCAGCCCCTATCGGAGCAATCAGCCCCAGCATTTT. Translated, it gives CASSPYRSNQPQHF.